The sequence of this T cell receptor beta chain was determined in a study of PD-1 blockade in mismatch repair-deficient tumors. The study's findings and limits: All three positive peptides came from frameshift mutations, yielding around 140 blood TCRs.

This clone has more than one count but fewer than ten. Its specificity is not known. Time point in this sample: identical approximately eleven-day culture without peptide (control). The TCR-sequenced patients were a few responders to pembrolizumab. Several ELISpot-reactive neoantigen peptides each drove an approximately 10-day in vitro stimulation. A no-peptide control culture served as baseline for clone fold changes. V was cut by 0 bases and J by 6 bases, with 4 bases left in between. The CDR3 is made up of 11 amino acids. Germline V gene sequence: CDR1 SGDLS, CDR2 YYNGEE. The protocol was immunoSEQ multiplex PCR, while the TCRdb copy is restricted to in-frame clones and leaves out a portion. The sample records more than 13,000 clones, 80% to 90% being singletons.

The source material was cells cultured in vitro, sampled from a patient treated with pembrolizumab. This chain connects TRBV9 to TRBJ2-7; D not resolved. This TCR was recovered from an adult with mismatch repair-deficient cancer. The DNA for the CDR3 is TGTGCCAGCAGCGTAGGAGGCGAGCAGTACTTC. Protein product: CASSVGGEQYF.